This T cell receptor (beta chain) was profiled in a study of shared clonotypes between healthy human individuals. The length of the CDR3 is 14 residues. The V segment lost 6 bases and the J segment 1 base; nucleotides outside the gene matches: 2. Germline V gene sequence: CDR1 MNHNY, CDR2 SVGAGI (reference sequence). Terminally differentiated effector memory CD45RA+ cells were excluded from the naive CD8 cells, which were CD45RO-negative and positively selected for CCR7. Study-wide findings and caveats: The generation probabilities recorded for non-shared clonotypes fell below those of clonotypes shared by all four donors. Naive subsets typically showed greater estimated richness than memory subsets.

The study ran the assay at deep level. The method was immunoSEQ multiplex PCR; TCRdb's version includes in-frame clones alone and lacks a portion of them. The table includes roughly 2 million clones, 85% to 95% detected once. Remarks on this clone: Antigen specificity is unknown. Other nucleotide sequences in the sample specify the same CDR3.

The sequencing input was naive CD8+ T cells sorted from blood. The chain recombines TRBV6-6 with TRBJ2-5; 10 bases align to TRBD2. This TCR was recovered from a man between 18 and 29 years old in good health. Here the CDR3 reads CASSWTSGQETQYF. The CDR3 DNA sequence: TGTGCCAGCAGCTGGACTAGCGGCCAAGAGACCCAGTACTTC.